This T cell receptor (beta chain) was identified in a study of cytomegalovirus exposure and HLA in healthy donors. Across the whole study: Sequencing of some 200 million T cells in an earlier analysis found more than 100 million unique TCR beta sequences.

Deletions cut 4 bases from V and 0 bases from J, with 15 bases between. The CDR3 sequence is 16 residues long. The germline gives CDR1 ENHRY, CDR2 SYGVKD. PCR employed 60 Vbeta and 13 Jbeta primers. The method was immunoSEQ multiplex PCR; TCRdb's version includes in-frame clones alone and lacks a portion of them. In all, the sample yields under 95,000 clones. With respect to this clone: Its antigen is currently unknown.

Overall study results and limits: When analyzed later, the rates of TCR association showed variation by HLA locus, with DRB1 the most and HLA-C the fewest. It was assumed in the presence/absence analyses that sequencing depth was roughly uniform across donors. Later analysis suggested links between common viral pathogens and several top significant clusters.

V is TRBV10-3 and J is TRBJ1-1; D unclear. This sequence was found in a man aged 45-65 years in good health and CMV-seronegative. Material for sequencing was PBMCs. CDR3 sequence (DNA): TGTGCCATCAGTGTTCGGGAGGGAGCGGTGAACACTGAAGCTTTCTTT. Protein: CAISVREGAVNTEAFF.